The 26 T cell receptor beta chains below were found in one sample sequenced in a study of blood T cell repertoires in COVID-19 (dated by TCRdb to 2020 to 2021). The protocol used for the library was the immunoSEQ multiplex PCR assay. The table was pulled from immuneACCESS by TCRdb, which kept in-frame rearrangements only. Such tables lose some clones; where checked, under half of the loss comes from unresolved V genes, and the rest has no known cause. Here the sample has 150,000 to 250,000 clones; approximately 80% occur a single time. 6% to 8% of the sample is in the top ten clones. The specimen was peripheral blood. The receptors here all came from a human donor with acute or convalescent COVID-19. The donor label of this sample is uncertain.

The CDR3 sequence is CASSPASGSNEQFF. In nucleotides, the CDR3 is TGTGCCAGCTCACCCGCTAGCGGGAGCAATGAGCAGTTCTTC. The chain links TRBV18 to TRBJ2-1; 10 bases match TRBD2. This CDR3 spans 14 amino acids. Trimming took 3 bases from V and 6 from J; bases not matched to a gene: 2. CDR1 and CDR2 (germline): KGHSH, LQKENI.

This rearrangement joins TRBV29-1 to TRBJ1-2; D gene uncertain. CDR3 length equals 12 residues. Trimming stripped 6 bases from V and 9 bases from J, with 17 bases between. CDR1 and CDR2 from the germline V gene are SQVTM and ANQGSEA. The CDR3, as DNA: TGCAGCGTCTCTAGGGAGGGTAGGAGCTACACCTTC. Translation: CSVSREGRSYTF.

V usage is TRBV5-1 and J usage is TRBJ1-3, with no clear D. The CDR3 consists of 15 residues. Trimming stripped 5 bases from V and 0 bases from J, with 12 bases between. The germline V gene encodes CDR1 SGHRS and CDR2 YFSETQ. CDR3 sequence: CASSSPEISGNTIYF. CDR3 bases: TGCGCCAGCAGTAGTCCCGAGATCTCTGGAAACACCATATATTTT.

The CDR3 region has the DNA TGTGCCAGCAGTCAAACGACTTCTAACACCGGGGAGCTGTTTTTT. It codes for CASSQTTSNTGELFF. The V call is TRBV6-5, the J call TRBJ2-2; no definite D call. Trimming removed 5 bases at V and 2 bases at J, with 12 bases between. This CDR3 has 15 amino acids. Germline lookup yields CDR1 MNHEY and CDR2 SVGAGI.

The rearrangement links TRBV25-1 to TRBJ2-1; 7 bases map to TRBD2. The CDR3 extends over 15 amino acids. Per the germline V gene, CDR1 is MGHDK and CDR2 is SYGVNS. Trimming cost V 6 bases and J 9 bases; bases outside gene matches: 14. The DNA of the CDR3 is TGTGCCAGCAGCGCGAACAGCGGGAATGTGGGTGAGCAGTTCTTC. Its translation: CASSANSGNVGEQFF.

The V and J genes are TRBV21-1 and TRBJ2-3; TRBD1 is the table's D call, not checked against the DNA. TRBV21-1 is deemed a pseudogene. This CDR3 has 15 amino acids. This CDR3 is CASRRDSLSTDTQYF. The CDR3 nucleotides are TGTGCCAGCAGAAGGGACAGCCTATCCACAGATACGCAGTATTTT.

The chain joins TRBV7-9 to TRBJ2-5; 10 nucleotides align to TRBD1. The CDR3 has 15 amino acids. V was clipped by 3 bases and J by 4 bases; unmatched bases: 5. From germline, CDR1 is SEHNR and CDR2 FQNEAQ (reference sequence). The CDR3 DNA reads TGTGCCAGCAGCTTTCGGACAGGGGGAGGAGAGACCCAGTACTTC. This codes for CASSFRTGGGETQYF.

The J gene is TRBJ1-6, the V gene TRBV28, with TRBD1 identical over 7 bases. J lost 7 bases, V lost 4 bases, and 7 bases had no gene match. The V gene's germline CDR1 is MDHEN and CDR2 SYDVKM. The CDR3 covers 15 residues. CDR3 in amino acids: CASSSGQTGNSPLHF. CDR3 in DNA: TGTGCCAGCAGTTCGGGACAGACGGGGAATTCACCCCTCCACTTT.

The rearrangement uses TRBV19 and TRBJ1-5, with 7 bases matching TRBD1. Germline trimming cut 5 bases from V and 0 bases from J; bases unmatched to any gene: 7. CDR3 length: 16 residues. Germline V CDR1 and CDR2: LNHDA, SQIVND (reference sequence). CDR3 loop: CASSVTTGVSNQPQHF. CDR3 in DNA: TGTGCCAGTAGTGTGACTACAGGGGTTAGCAATCAGCCCCAGCATTTT.

The chain links TRBV7-3 to TRBJ1-1, with 8 bases matching TRBD1. With 5 bases clipped from V and 4 bases from J, the junction kept 6 bases outside the gene matches. Germline V gene sequence: CDR1 SGHTA, CDR2 FQGTGA. The length of the CDR3 is 14 residues. CDR3: CASSKAGQGTEAFF. CDR3 nucleotide sequence: TGTGCCAGCAGCAAAGCCGGACAGGGCACTGAAGCTTTCTTT.

For this clone: This sample also contains other DNA sequences that code for the same CDR3. V and J are TRBV15 and TRBJ1-5, with TRBD1 as a possible D gene (6 bases). Germline CDR1 LNHNV, CDR2 YYDKDF (reference sequence). V dropped 0 bases and J dropped 0 bases, with 9 bases sitting between them. The CDR3 runs 16 residues. The CDR3 DNA follows: TGTGCCACCAGCAGAGAGAACAGGGCTAGCAATCAGCCCCAGCATTTT. This encodes CATSRENRASNQPQHF.

The chain employs TRBV7-8 and TRBJ2-1, with TRBD2 matching over 11 bases. V shed 6 bases and J 6 bases; nucleotides not matched to a gene: 10. The CDR3 contains 16 residues. Germline CDR1 is SGHVS and CDR2 is FQNEAQ. Written as DNA, the CDR3 is TGTGCCAGCAGAAGACTAGCGGGATTGGGTAGCAATGAGCAGTTCTTC. As protein: CASRRLAGLGSNEQFF. The entire variable domain, with the rest obtained from reference TRBV7-8 and TRBJ2-1, is as follows: GAGVSQSPRYKVAKRGQDVALRCDPISGHVSLFWYQQALGQGPEFLTYFQNEAQLDKSGLPSDRFFAERPEGSVSTLKIQRTQQEDSAVYLCASRRLAGLGSNEQFFGPGTRLTVL.

This clone has just a few counts. This same CDR3 is encoded by further DNA sequences in the sample. The chain joins TRBV6-5 to TRBJ2-7; 11 bases map to TRBD2. V lost 2 bases and J lost 3; bases outside the gene matches: 3. CDR1 and CDR2 (germline): MNHEY, SVGAGI. This CDR3 is 15 amino acids long. The CDR3 region is CASSYSTSGSYEQYF. In nucleotides, the CDR3 is TGTGCCAGCAGTTACAGTACTAGCGGGAGCTACGAGCAGTACTTC.

The chain uses TRBV6-5 and TRBJ1-3; D possibly corresponds to TRBD1 (5 bases). Germline V gene lookup returns CDR1 MNHEY and CDR2 SVGAGI. The CDR3 is 15 residues long. Trimming cost V 4 bases and J 1 base, with 11 bases left between them. The CDR3 bases are TGTGCCAGCAGTTCCCAGGGATTGTCTGGAAACACCATATATTTT. This encodes CASSSQGLSGNTIYF.

J is TRBJ2-2 and V is TRBV28, with 8 positions matching TRBD1. Trimming took 5 bases from V and 2 from J; bases not matched to a gene: 7. CDR1 is MDHEN, CDR2 SYDVKM, per germline. This CDR3 comprises 16 residues. In nucleotides, the CDR3 is TGTGCCAGCAGTCCGACGGACAGGGCCAACACCGGGGAGCTGTTTTTT. Translating it yields CASSPTDRANTGELFF. The variable domain in full, completed from reference TRBV28 and TRBJ2-2, reads DVKVTQSSRYLVKRTGEKVFLECVQDMDHENMFWYRQDPGLGLRLIYFSYDVKMKEKGDIPEGYSVSREKKERFSLILESASTNQTSMYLCASSPTDRANTGELFFGEGSRLTVL.

The J gene is TRBJ2-7, the V gene TRBV3-1 (or the pseudogene TRBV3-2); 13 bases line up with TRBD2. The CDR3 extends over 13 amino acids. Germline V gives CDR1 LGHDT, CDR2 YNNKEL (reference sequence). V lost 10 bases to trimming and J lost 5 bases; unmatched junction nucleotides: 5. The CDR3 here is CATGLAGANEQYF. CDR3 nucleotides: TGTGCCACCGGACTAGCGGGAGCGAACGAGCAGTACTTC.

The chain links TRBV5-1 to TRBJ2-7; 7 nucleotides line up with TRBD1. Germline values: CDR1 SGHRS, CDR2 YFSETQ. The CDR3 sequence is 15 residues long. V shed 4 bases, J shed 0 bases, and the junction held 7 bases outside the gene matches. The CDR3: CASSRTGGSSYEQYF. As DNA, the CDR3 is TGCGCCAGCAGCCGGACAGGTGGGAGCTCCTACGAGCAGTACTTC.

V and J are TRBV30 and TRBJ1-2; D gene unclear. This CDR3 region has 13 residues. CDR1 is GTSNPN, CDR2 SVGIG, per germline (reference sequence). V was cut by 5 bases and J by 8 bases, with 18 bases left in between. In nucleotides, the CDR3 is TGTGCCTGGGGTGGCGGGCTTTGGGAGGGCTACACCTTC. This codes for CAWGGGLWEGYTF.

The count of this clone is one. In DNA, the CDR3 is TGTGCCAGCAGTCTACGAGAAGACACCATATATTTT. Its protein product is CASSLREDTIYF. The chain employs TRBV2 and TRBJ1-3; D is ambiguous. Trimming left V 5 bases short and J 8 bases short, with 10 bases between. The CDR3 spans 12 residues. Germline V gene sequence: CDR1 SNHLY, CDR2 FYNNEI.

The chain links TRBV27 to TRBJ1-4, with D possibly matching TRBD1 (5 bases). V dropped 6 bases and J dropped 3 bases, with 11 bases sitting between them. Germline loops: CDR1 MNHEY, CDR2 SMNVEV (reference sequence). CDR3 length: 14 amino acids. DNA for the CDR3: TGTGCCAGCAGCAGGGTTTCGGCTAATGAAAAACTGTTTTTT. Its translation is CASSRVSANEKLFF.

The genes are TRBV30 and TRBJ2-5, with D perhaps matching TRBD2 (6 bases). Trimming cost V 3 bases and J 1 base, with 21 bases left between them. The CDR3 has 17 residues. Germline V gives CDR1 GTSNPN, CDR2 SVGIG (reference sequence). CDR3 DNA sequence: TGTGCCTGGAGCTCAACCCTAGCGTCAGGACCCCAAGAGACCCAGTACTTC. It codes for CAWSSTLASGPQETQYF.

The chain joins TRBV5-1 to TRBJ1-3; D is ambiguous. CDR3 size: 14 residues. Trimming stripped 2 bases from V and 1 base from J, with 7 bases between. Germline loops: CDR1 SGHRS, CDR2 YFSETQ. The CDR3, as DNA: TGCGCCAGCAGCTTCGGTATTTCTGGAAACACCATATATTTT. This codes for CASSFGISGNTIYF.

V is TRBV2 and J is TRBJ2-7, with a possible D match to TRBD1 (6 bases). The CDR3 runs to 12 residues. V shed 7 bases and J shed 3 bases, with 10 bases lying between them. Germline CDR1 and CDR2: SNHLY and FYNNEI. CDR3 DNA sequence: TGTGCCAGCAATAGAGGGGGCTACGAGCAGTACTTC. Encoded protein: CASNRGGYEQYF.

V usage is TRBV28 and J usage is TRBJ1-1; 7 bases fit TRBD1. The CDR3 spans 15 residues. Unmatched junction bases numbered 9, after V lost 7 bases and J lost 1 base. The germline V gene has CDR1 MDHEN and CDR2 SYDVKM. CDR3 sequence reads: CASTLGQGGNTEAFF. The CDR3 DNA sequence: TGTGCCAGCACCCTAGGGCAGGGGGGGAACACTGAAGCTTTCTTT.

This CDR3 is CASSLWSGGAGSPLHF. In nucleotides, the CDR3 is TGTGCCAGCAGTTTATGGTCGGGGGGGGCTGGATCACCCCTCCACTTT. The chain recombines TRBV27 with TRBJ1-6; possibly TRBD1 for D (6 bases). Germline CDR1 and CDR2: MNHEY and SMNVEV (reference sequence). V was trimmed by 1 base and J by 10 bases, leaving 17 bases between them. This CDR3 is built from 16 residues.

The gene calls are TRBV6-5 and TRBJ1-1; 12 bases line up with TRBD1. Germline-derived CDR1 and CDR2 are MNHEY and SVGAGI. This CDR3 is 15 amino acids long. V lost 0 bases, J lost 7 bases, and 3 bases stayed unmatched. The CDR3: CASSYSGQGAVEAFF. CDR3 DNA: TGTGCCAGCAGTTACTCGGGACAGGGGGCCGTTGAAGCTTTCTTT.